Listed below are T cell receptor beta chains from one sample, sequenced in a study of beta chain features in type 1 diabetes. Sequencing used immunoSEQ multiplex PCR; TCRdb keeps in-frame clones, though not all of them. The data contain a few hundred thousand clones, about 15% of them singletons. Sequencing used naive CD4+ T cells from blood. Receptor source: a woman under 30 in good health. Both conserved end residues are part of each CDR3. A D gene is named only where the DNA matches it firmly. Part of the rows lack a size; the others show once, few, many or a class for expanded clones.

D: -; size: -; J: TRBJ1-2; length: 13; V: TRBV7-9; CDR3: CASSLQGNYGYTF; DNA: TGTGCCAGCAGCTTACAGGGTAACTATGGCTACACCTTC
D: -; size: few; J: TRBJ1-1; length: 12; V: TRBV30; CDR3: CAKGRGNTEAFF; DNA: TGTGCAAAAGGGCGGGGGAACACTGAAGCTTTCTTT
D: TRBD2; size: -; J: TRBJ2-1; length: 15; V: TRBV25-1; CDR3: CASSMAGGSYNEQFF; DNA: TGTGCCAGCAGTATGGCGGGGGGCTCCTACAATGAGCAGTTCTTC
D: TRBD1; size: few; J: TRBJ1-1; length: 14; V: TRBV29-1; CDR3: CSVAIQGANTEAFF; DNA: TGCAGCGTTGCGATCCAGGGGGCCAACACTGAAGCTTTCTTT
D: -; size: -; J: TRBJ2-7; length: 13; V: TRBV29-1; CDR3: CSVKPQGSYEQYF; DNA: TGCAGCGTGAAGCCCCAGGGGTCCTACGAGCAGTACTTC
D: TRBD1; size: -; J: TRBJ2-5; length: 15; V: TRBV25-1; CDR3: CASSERGQGYETQYF; DNA: TGTGCCAGCAGTGAACGAGGACAGGGATATGAGACCCAGTACTTC
D: TRBD2; size: -; J: TRBJ2-7; length: 15; V: TRBV7-8; CDR3: CASSLVGLAGREQYF; DNA: TGTGCCAGCAGCTTAGTAGGGCTAGCGGGCCGGGAGCAGTACTTC
D: TRBD2; size: -; J: TRBJ2-1; length: 14; V: TRBV28; CDR3: CASRPGLAGRKWFF; DNA: TGTGCCAGCAGGCCGGGACTAGCGGGAAGGAAGTGGTTCTTC
D: -; size: -; J: TRBJ2-3; length: 12; V: TRBV6-5; CDR3: CASQGLTDTQYF; DNA: TGTGCCAGCCAGGGGTTGACAGATACGCAGTATTTT
D: TRBD2; size: few; J: TRBJ2-1; length: 13; V: TRBV29-1; CDR3: CSGGGLADNEQFF; DNA: TGCAGCGGCGGCGGACTAGCGGACAATGAGCAGTTCTTC
D: TRBD1; size: few; J: TRBJ2-7; length: 14; V: TRBV5-1; CDR3: CASSPGTGYYEQYF; DNA: TGCGCCAGCAGTCCCGGGACAGGGTACTACGAGCAGTACTTC
D: TRBD2; size: few; J: TRBJ2-5; length: 13; V: TRBV30; CDR3: CACGTSGTKTQYF; DNA: TGTGCCTGCGGGACTAGCGGGACCAAGACCCAGTACTTC
D: -; size: -; J: TRBJ1-2; length: 13; V: TRBV14; CDR3: CASSQGQNYGYTF; DNA: TGTGCCAGCAGCCAAGGACAGAACTATGGCTACACCTTC
D: TRBD1; size: -; J: TRBJ2-3; length: 16; V: TRBV5-4; CDR3: CASSSRQGASTDTQYF; DNA: TGTGCCAGCAGCTCGAGACAGGGGGCAAGCACAGATACGCAGTATTTT
D: -; size: few; J: TRBJ2-6; length: 18; V: TRBV5-1; CDR3: CASSITITLGAGANVLTF; DNA: TGCGCCAGCAGTATAACAATAACCCTGGGAGCTGGGGCCAACGTCCTGACTTTC
D: TRBD2; size: few; J: TRBJ2-7; length: 15; V: TRBV29-1; CDR3: CSVVPQREGLNEQYF; DNA: TGCAGCGTTGTCCCGCAGCGGGAGGGCCTCAACGAGCAGTACTTC
D: -; size: few; J: TRBJ2-7; length: 13; V: TRBV2; CDR3: CASSAARSAEQYF; DNA: TGTGCCAGCAGTGCGGCTAGATCAGCCGAGCAGTACTTC
D: TRBD2; size: -; J: TRBJ2-3; length: 12; V: TRBV30; CDR3: CAWRAGADTQYF; DNA: TGTGCCTGGAGGGCGGGAGCAGATACGCAGTATTTT
D: TRBD1; size: few; J: TRBJ2-5; length: 15; V: TRBV14; CDR3: CASSHPTGPTETQYF; DNA: TGTGCCAGCAGCCACCCGACAGGGCCCACGGAGACCCAGTACTTC
D: -; size: few; J: TRBJ2-1; length: 13; V: TRBV4-2; CDR3: CASSQDVSDEQFF; DNA: TGTGCCAGCAGCCAAGATGTTTCGGATGAGCAGTTCTTC
D: TRBD1; size: -; J: TRBJ2-1; length: 15; V: TRBV7-3; CDR3: CASSTQTGPYNEQFF; DNA: TGTGCCAGCAGCACCCAGACAGGGCCCTACAATGAGCAGTTCTTC
D: TRBD1; size: -; J: TRBJ2-1; length: 12; V: TRBV28; CDR3: CGKRDRGDEQFF; DNA: TGTGGCAAGCGGGACAGGGGCGATGAGCAGTTCTTC
D: -; size: -; J: TRBJ2-4; length: 15; V: TRBV7-3; CDR3: CASSTVGDKGNIQYF; DNA: TGTGCCAGCAGCACAGTGGGAGATAAGGGAAACATTCAGTACTTC
D: TRBD1; size: few; J: TRBJ2-3; length: 15; V: TRBV7-3; CDR3: CASSFGRGYEDTQYF; DNA: TGTGCCAGCAGCTTCGGCAGGGGGTATGAAGATACGCAGTATTTT
D: TRBD2; size: -; J: TRBJ2-5; length: 16; V: TRBV9; CDR3: CASSVGWTSGKETQYF; DNA: TGTGCCAGCAGCGTCGGGTGGACTAGCGGCAAAGAGACCCAGTACTTC
D: TRBD2; size: -; J: TRBJ2-7; length: 17; V: TRBV4-2; CDR3: CASSQTGGRDGVYEQYF; DNA: TGTGCCAGCAGCCAGACGGGGGGTCGGGACGGTGTCTACGAGCAGTACTTC
D: TRBD2; size: few; J: TRBJ2-3; length: 16; V: TRBV5-4; CDR3: CASSSLLAGGHKAQYF; DNA: TGTGCCAGCAGCTCATTACTAGCGGGAGGTCACAAAGCGCAGTATTTT
D: -; size: few; J: TRBJ2-3; length: 14; V: TRBV5-1; CDR3: CASSLEKGADTQYF; DNA: TGCGCCAGCAGCCTGGAAAAGGGAGCGGATACGCAGTATTTT
D: TRBD1; size: -; J: TRBJ2-7; length: 16; V: TRBV11-2; CDR3: CASSLVHGTASYEQYF; DNA: TGTGCCAGCAGCTTAGTGCATGGGACAGCCTCCTACGAGCAGTACTTC
D: -; size: -; J: TRBJ2-7; length: 14; V: TRBV30; CDR3: CAWRGRYPSYEQYF; DNA: TGTGCCTGGAGAGGGAGGTACCCATCCTACGAGCAGTACTTC
D: -; size: -; J: TRBJ2-6; length: 13; V: TRBV5-4; CDR3: CASKPSGANVLTF; DNA: TGTGCCAGCAAGCCCTCTGGGGCCAACGTCCTGACTTTC
D: -; size: -; J: TRBJ1-1; length: 13; V: TRBV7-3; CDR3: CASSFNLNTEAFF; DNA: TGTGCCAGCAGCTTTAATCTGAACACTGAAGCTTTCTTT
D: -; size: once; J: TRBJ2-5; length: 15; V: TRBV5-4; CDR3: CASSFVQDVGETQYF; DNA: TGTGCCAGCAGCTTCGTACAGGACGTGGGAGAGACCCAGTACTTC
D: TRBD1; size: -; J: TRBJ1-2; length: 13; V: TRBV27; CDR3: CASKGQGAGGYTF; DNA: TGTGCCAGCAAAGGACAGGGGGCGGGCGGCTACACCTTC
D: TRBD1; size: -; J: TRBJ2-4; length: 15; V: TRBV28; CDR3: CASSLPGTEKNIQYF; DNA: TGTGCCAGCAGTTTGCCCGGGACAGAGAAAAACATTCAGTACTTC
D: -; size: -; J: TRBJ2-5; length: 12; V: TRBV30; CDR3: CAWSEGGETQYF; DNA: TGTGCCTGGAGTGAAGGGGGAGAGACCCAGTACTTC
D: TRBD1; size: -; J: TRBJ1-2; length: 14; V: TRBV29-1; CDR3: CSVDITGGSYGYTF; DNA: TGCAGCGTTGATATCACAGGGGGTAGCTATGGCTACACCTTC
D: -; size: few; J: TRBJ1-3; length: 15; V: TRBV9; CDR3: CASSVDTESGNTIYF; DNA: TGTGCCAGCAGCGTAGATACTGAATCTGGAAACACCATATATTTT
D: TRBD1; size: -; J: TRBJ1-2; length: 11; V: TRBV30; CDR3: CAGQENYGYTF; DNA: TGTGCCGGACAGGAGAACTATGGCTACACCTTC
D: -; size: -; J: TRBJ2-2; length: 14; V: TRBV6-6; CDR3: CASFNGIFTGELFF; DNA: TGTGCCAGCTTTAACGGGATTTTTACCGGGGAGCTGTTTTTT
D: TRBD2; size: -; J: TRBJ2-3; length: 15; V: TRBV15; CDR3: CATSPTSGRADTQYF; DNA: TGTGCCACCAGCCCGACTAGCGGGAGGGCAGATACGCAGTATTTT
D: TRBD2; size: few; J: TRBJ2-5; length: 15; V: TRBV7-2; CDR3: CASSTSGNHQETQYF; DNA: TGTGCCAGCAGCACGAGCGGGAATCACCAAGAGACCCAGTACTTC
D: TRBD1; size: few; J: TRBJ1-1; length: 12; V: TRBV30; CDR3: CAWKQATGRAFF; DNA: TGTGCCTGGAAACAAGCGACAGGGAGAGCTTTCTTT
D: TRBD1; size: few; J: TRBJ2-1; length: 15; V: TRBV14; CDR3: CASSLYPRQGNEQFF; DNA: TGTGCCAGCAGCCTTTACCCTAGACAGGGGAATGAGCAGTTCTTC
D: TRBD1; size: few; J: TRBJ1-1; length: 14; V: TRBV4-1; CDR3: CASSLISGTGGAFF; DNA: TGCGCCAGCAGCCTAATCTCCGGGACAGGGGGAGCTTTCTTT
D: -; size: -; J: TRBJ2-2; length: 16; V: TRBV7-8; CDR3: CASSLGSASNTGELFF; DNA: TGTGCCAGCAGCTTAGGGTCAGCGTCGAACACCGGGGAGCTGTTTTTT
D: -; size: few; J: TRBJ2-7; length: 14; V: TRBV7-9; CDR3: CASRALGALYEQYF; DNA: TGTGCCAGCAGGGCCCTAGGCGCTCTATACGAGCAGTACTTC
D: TRBD1; size: few; J: TRBJ1-2; length: 13; V: TRBV29-1; CDR3: CSVDPGGLDGYTF; DNA: TGCAGCGTTGATCCAGGGGGATTGGATGGCTACACCTTC
D: -; size: few; J: TRBJ1-1; length: 13; V: TRBV18; CDR3: CASSPRGDTEAFF; DNA: TGTGCCAGCTCACCACGGGGGGATACTGAAGCTTTCTTT
D: -; size: -; J: TRBJ1-1; length: 12; V: TRBV28; CDR3: CASRSGNTEAFF; DNA: TGTGCCAGTCGAAGCGGGAACACTGAAGCTTTCTTT
D: TRBD1; size: few; J: TRBJ2-4; length: 17; V: TRBV12-5; CDR3: CASGSTYGTGGKNIQYF; DNA: TGTGCTAGTGGTTCCACTTACGGGACAGGGGGCAAAAACATTCAGTACTTC
D: TRBD1; size: few; J: TRBJ2-2; length: 14; V: TRBV10-3; CDR3: CAIRDRGDTGELFF; DNA: TGTGCCATCAGGGACAGGGGAGACACCGGGGAGCTGTTTTTT
D: -; size: -; J: TRBJ2-3; length: 14; V: TRBV11-2; CDR3: CASSLVLVSDTQYF; DNA: TGTGCCAGCAGCTTAGTGCTAGTTTCAGATACGCAGTATTTT
D: TRBD2; size: -; J: TRBJ2-2; length: 17; V: TRBV30; CDR3: CAWSPVLIAGASGELFF; DNA: TGTGCCTGGAGTCCCGTATTGATAGCGGGAGCTAGCGGGGAGCTGTTTTTT
D: -; size: few; J: TRBJ2-7; length: 14; V: TRBV5-1; CDR3: CASTSDSTTYEQYF; DNA: TGCGCCAGCACTTCAGACTCGACGACCTACGAGCAGTACTTC
D: -; size: -; J: TRBJ1-5; length: 14; V: TRBV7-9; CDR3: CASSFDRQVQPQHF; DNA: TGTGCCAGCAGCTTCGACCGACAGGTCCAGCCCCAGCATTTT
D: -; size: few; J: TRBJ2-7; length: 14; V: TRBV2; CDR3: CASSETGLTYEQYF; DNA: TGTGCCAGCAGTGAGACGGGTCTTACCTACGAGCAGTACTTC
D: TRBD2; size: few; J: TRBJ2-3; length: 17; V: TRBV4-3; CDR3: CASSQGRLAVNLDTQYF; DNA: TGCGCCAGCAGCCAAGGTCGACTAGCGGTGAACTTAGATACGCAGTATTTT
D: TRBD1; size: few; J: TRBJ2-7; length: 14; V: TRBV7-9; CDR3: CASSLGGTGNEQYF; DNA: TGTGCCAGCAGCTTAGGGGGGACAGGGAACGAGCAGTACTTC